The subject of this entry is one T cell receptor (beta chain). What it binds is unknown. This record belongs to a study of identical twins. Findings and caveats of the study: Within cord blood, abundant beta clonotypes carried fewer insertions, but memory repertoires showed no such trend.

TCRdb re-called the 5' RACE reads through MiXCR, storing one row per CDR3 protein. In the table there are approximately 700,000 distinct CDR3 sequences, 15% to 20% of which are singletons. These same data were also listed under a study on T cells expressing NK-cell markers.

This receptor was identified in a woman younger than 30 in good health. The source material was PBMCs.

CDR3 in amino acids: CSAKRPFFNEQFF. The CDR3 DNA follows: TGCAGTGCCAAAAGACCATTTTTTAATGAGCAGTTCTTC. The V gene is TRBV20-1, the J gene TRBJ2-1; D unresolved. Germline assignment: CDR1 DFQATT and CDR2 SNEGSKA (reference sequence). V was cut by 6 bases and J by 7 bases, with 16 bases left in between. The CDR3 is 13 residues long.